These 5 T cell receptor beta chains were sequenced from one sample in a study of blood T cell repertoires in COVID-19. Assay: immunoSEQ multiplex PCR; the TCRdb copy retains only in-frame clones and omits some. The data show roughly 200,000 clones, around 90% seen once. Sequenced input: peripheral blood. The receptors stem from a man aged 35-49 years with acute or convalescent COVID-19.

J is TRBJ2-5 and V is TRBV5-1; the D gene could be TRBD1 or TRBD2 (6 bases each). Per the germline V gene, CDR1 is SGHRS and CDR2 is YFSETQ. The CDR3 spans 15 residues. Trimming cost V 4 bases and J 0 bases, with 13 bases left between them. This chain's CDR3 is CASSLGAGYQETQYF. CDR3 sequence (DNA): TGCGCCAGCAGCCTGGGGGCGGGGTACCAAGAGACCCAGTACTTC.

The J gene is TRBJ1-5, the V gene TRBV21-1; TRBD1, the table's D call, lacks a check against the DNA. TRBV21-1 is deemed a pseudogene. This CDR3 contains 14 residues. CDR3 sequence (DNA): TGTGCCAGCAGCCACGGGACAGCCTATCAGCCCCAGCATTTT. Translating it yields CASSHGTAYQPQHF.

This clone was seen once. The chain recombines TRBV7-2 with TRBJ2-3, with 9 bases that match TRBD2. The CDR3 is made up of 16 amino acids. V shed 7 bases, J shed 1 base, and the junction held 9 bases outside the gene matches. Germline V gives CDR1 SGHTA, CDR2 FQGNSA. CDR3 loop: CASTLAPSGGTDTQYF. The DNA of the CDR3 is TGTGCCAGCACCCTAGCCCCTAGCGGGGGCACAGATACGCAGTATTTT.

The rearrangement uses TRBV3-1 (or the pseudogene TRBV3-2) and TRBJ2-4; no definite D call. V shed 2 bases and J shed 6 bases, with 26 bases lying between them. The CDR3 totals 19 residues. Per germline, CDR1 LGHDT and CDR2 YNNKEL (reference sequence). The CDR3 is CASSQRASLQFVGANIQYF. CDR3 bases: TGTGCCAGCAGCCAACGTGCAAGCCTACAGTTCGTCGGTGCAAACATTCAGTACTTC.

The J gene is TRBJ2-7, the V gene TRBV5-6, with D perhaps matching TRBD1 (7 bases). Germline lookup yields CDR1 SGHDT and CDR2 YYEEEE. The CDR3 extends over 15 amino acids. The V end was cut by 1 base, the J end by 2 bases, with 13 bases between. For the CDR3, the DNA is TGTGCCAGCAGCTTGCCGGGAGACAGGGCCTACGAGCAGTACTTC. Protein sequence: CASSLPGDRAYEQYF.